The 12 T cell receptor beta chains given below trace back to one sample, sequenced in a study of T cells in localized non-small cell lung cancer. Assay: immunoSEQ multiplex PCR; the TCRdb copy retains only in-frame clones and omits some. Among 90,000 to 100,000 clones listed, roughly 93% were seen once. The material was PBMCs, obtained before any cancer treatment. The receptors here all came from a woman between 35 and 70 years old with stage II squamous cell lung carcinoma.

The J gene is TRBJ1-4, the V gene TRBV7-9, with a possible D match to TRBD1 (5 bases). Germline V gene sequence: CDR1 SEHNR, CDR2 FQNEAQ (reference sequence). The CDR3 is 16 amino acids. With 2 bases removed from V and 8 bases from J, the gap between germline ends came to 18 bases. The CDR3 DNA sequence: TGTGCCAGCAGCTTATCGAAGGGACTGATAGGCGAAAAACTGTTTTTT. It is translated as CASSLSKGLIGEKLFF.

The chain carries TRBV5-5 and TRBJ1-2; 7 positions match TRBD1. The germline CDR1 and CDR2 sequences are SGHKS and YYEKEE (reference sequence). The junction had 4 bases not matched to a gene; V was cut back by 4 bases and J by 4 bases. This CDR3 is built from 13 residues. The CDR3 region is CASSQQGSYGYTF. CDR3 DNA: TGTGCCAGCAGCCAACAGGGGAGCTATGGCTACACCTTC.

The rearrangement joins TRBV7-9 to TRBJ2-3; D might be TRBD1 (6 bases). This CDR3 is built from 14 residues. CDR1 and CDR2 (germline): SEHNR, FQNEAQ (reference sequence). The V end lost 5 bases, the J end lost 4 bases, and 13 bases lay between the germline ends. The CDR3 DNA reads TGTGCCAGCAGCATATACAGGGACCCAGATACGCAGTATTTT. Translated, it gives CASSIYRDPDTQYF. Variable domain in full (rest from reference TRBV7-9 and TRBJ2-3): DTGVSQNPRHKITKRGQNVTFRCDPISEHNRLYWYRQTLGQGPEFLTYFQNEAQLEKSRLLSDRFSAERPKGSFSTLEIQRTEQGDSAMYLCASSIYRDPDTQYFGPGTRLTVL.

The rearrangement joins TRBV15 to TRBJ1-6, with 10 bases matching TRBD1. The CDR3 is 14 amino acids. V shed 4 bases, J shed 10 bases, and the junction held 4 bases outside the gene matches. Germline V lookup: CDR1 LNHNV, CDR2 YYDKDF (reference sequence). CDR3 protein: CATSTTGGYSPLHF. CDR3 DNA sequence: TGTGCCACCAGCACGACAGGGGGCTACTCACCCCTCCACTTT.

J is TRBJ1-4 and V is TRBV10-3, with D possibly TRBD1 on 6 matching bases. Germline loops: CDR1 ENHRY, CDR2 SYGVKD. The V end lost 11 bases, the J end lost 8 bases, and 24 bases lay between the germline ends. CDR3 size: 15 residues. Here the CDR3 reads CAASSGQGPSEKLFF. As DNA, the CDR3 is TGTGCCGCCTCAAGCGGGCAGGGGCCCTCGGAAAAACTGTTTTTT.

The J gene is TRBJ1-1, the V gene TRBV28; D is ambiguous. This CDR3 has 14 amino acids. V lost 6 bases to trimming and J lost 8 bases, with 19 bases between them. Germline V gene sequence: CDR1 MDHEN, CDR2 SYDVKM. CDR3 amino acids: CASRYPLPGSEAFF. The CDR3 nucleotides read TGTGCCAGCAGGTACCCACTCCCGGGAAGCGAAGCTTTCTTT. Looking up the rest from reference TRBV28 and TRBJ1-1 gives the full variable domain: DVKVTQSSRYLVKRTGEKVFLECVQDMDHENMFWYRQDPGLGLRLIYFSYDVKMKEKGDIPEGYSVSREKKERFSLILESASTNQTSMYLCASRYPLPGSEAFFGQGTRLTVV.

The chain recombines TRBV7-7 with TRBJ2-3; TRBD2 matches at 14 bases. V lost 3 bases and J lost 1; bases outside the gene matches: 3. CDR3 size: 17 residues. Germline V gene data show CDR1 as SSHAT and CDR2 as FNYEAQ (reference sequence). Written as DNA, the CDR3 is TGTGCCAGCAGCTTGGGACTAGCGGGAGTAGGCACAGATACGCAGTATTTT. Encoded protein: CASSLGLAGVGTDTQYF.

In its sample, this clone was seen once. This chain connects TRBV6-5 to TRBJ2-5; the match to TRBD2 covers 7 bases. The CDR3 sequence is 13 residues long. The germline gives CDR1 MNHEY, CDR2 SVGAGI. The J segment lost 3 bases and the V segment lost 8 bases, leaving 6 bases of the junction unmatched. The CDR3 region is CASRGAGKETQYF. DNA of the CDR3: TGTGCCAGCCGGGGAGCGGGGAAAGAGACCCAGTACTTC.

This chain links TRBV6-6 with TRBJ2-1; D perhaps matches TRBD2 (6 bases). This CDR3 is built from 15 residues. In germline, CDR1 is MNHNY, CDR2 SVGAGI (reference sequence). V was shortened by 7 bases and J by 6 bases, with 19 bases between the two germline ends. This CDR3 is CASTGDGRTSNEQFF. In nucleotides, the CDR3 is TGTGCCAGCACGGGGGACGGGAGAACTTCCAATGAGCAGTTCTTC.

Only one count was recorded for this clone. The chain uses TRBV6-1 and TRBJ2-3; TRBD2 aligns across 11 bases. The junction had 3 bases not matched to a gene; V was cut back by 7 bases and J by 0 bases. CDR3 size: 15 residues. Germline V gene lookup returns CDR1 MNHNS and CDR2 SASEGT. CDR3 sequence: CASKTSGVSTDTQYF. CDR3 sequence (DNA): TGTGCCAGCAAGACTAGCGGGGTGAGCACAGATACGCAGTATTTT.

The CDR3 nucleotides read TGTGCCAGCAGCCGGGACAGGGGATTTGGCGGGGAGCTGTTTTTT. Translated: CASSRDRGFGGELFF. The rearrangement links TRBV5-4 to TRBJ2-2; TRBD1 agrees at 10 bases. This CDR3 region has 15 residues. CDR1 and CDR2 (germline): SGHNT, YYREEE (reference sequence). Trimming cost V 4 bases and J 7 bases; bases outside gene matches: 7.

The chain is built from TRBV29-1 and TRBJ1-4; D remains ambiguous. The V gene lost 4 bases and the J gene lost 0 bases, with 9 bases spanning the gap. Germline V gene data show CDR1 as SQVTM and CDR2 as ANQGSEA. The CDR3 length is 14 residues. The CDR3 region has the DNA TGCAGCGTTGTTGGCGAGGCAACTAATGAAAAACTGTTTTTT. Its translation: CSVVGEATNEKLFF.